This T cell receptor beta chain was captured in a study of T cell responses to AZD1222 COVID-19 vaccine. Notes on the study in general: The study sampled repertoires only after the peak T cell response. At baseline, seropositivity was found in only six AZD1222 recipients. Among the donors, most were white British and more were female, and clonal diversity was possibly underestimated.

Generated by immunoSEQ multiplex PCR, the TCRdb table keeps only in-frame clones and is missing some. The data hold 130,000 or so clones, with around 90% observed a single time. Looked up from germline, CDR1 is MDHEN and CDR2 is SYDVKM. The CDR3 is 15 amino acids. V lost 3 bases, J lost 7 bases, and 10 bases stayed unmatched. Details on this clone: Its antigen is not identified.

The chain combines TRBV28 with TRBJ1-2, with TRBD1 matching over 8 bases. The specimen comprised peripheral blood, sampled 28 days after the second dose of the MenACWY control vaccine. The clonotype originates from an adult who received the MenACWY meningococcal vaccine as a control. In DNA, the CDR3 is TGTGCCAGCAGTTTCCCCACGCCCGGGACAGGTGGCTACACCTTC. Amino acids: CASSFPTPGTGGYTF.